Each of the 26 T cell receptor beta chains below was sequenced from the same sample in a study of blood T cell repertoires in COVID-19. Assay: immunoSEQ multiplex PCR; the TCRdb copy retains only in-frame clones and omits some. The table lists about 190,000 clones, around 85% of them singletons. The sequencing sample was made of peripheral blood. The source is a woman aged 45-65 years with acute or convalescent COVID-19.

This clone occurred once. V and J are TRBV5-1 and TRBJ2-1, with 8 bases matching TRBD2. Trimming removed 1 base from V and 0 bases from J; junction bases left unmatched: 3. Germline CDR1 SGHRS, CDR2 YFSETQ. This CDR3 has 16 residues. The chain's CDR3 is CASSLTSGSSYNEQFF. DNA for the CDR3: TGCGCCAGCAGCTTGACCAGCGGGAGCTCCTACAATGAGCAGTTCTTC. The whole variable domain, remainder taken from reference TRBV5-1 and TRBJ2-1, is KAGVTQTPRYLIKTRGQQVTLSCSPISGHRSVSWYQQTPGQGLQFLFEYFSETQRNKGNFPGRFSGRQFSNSRSEMNVSTLELGDSALYLCASSLTSGSSYNEQFFGPGTRLTVL.

V usage is TRBV28 and J usage is TRBJ1-5; TRBD1 aligns across 9 bases. J lost 2 bases, V lost 5 bases, and 4 bases had no gene match. Germline CDR1 reads MDHEN; CDR2 reads SYDVKM. The CDR3 is 15 amino acids. Written as DNA, the CDR3 is TGTGCCAGCAGTCCGGACAGGGGCGGCAATCAGCCCCAGCATTTT. Amino acid sequence: CASSPDRGGNQPQHF.

This chain connects TRBV5-4 to TRBJ2-5, with 7 bases identical to TRBD1. This CDR3 is 15 amino acids long. CDR1 is SGHNT and CDR2 is YYREEE in the germline V gene (reference sequence). The V and J ends lost 5 bases and 3 bases, in that order; junction bases with no gene match: 10. The CDR3 DNA reads TGTGCCAGCAGGAGGGACAGCCGTATCGAAGAGACCCAGTACTTC. It is translated as CASRRDSRIEETQYF.

There are a few counts of this clone. Different DNA sequences within this sample yield the same CDR3. The V gene is TRBV30, the J gene TRBJ1-3; D gene unclear. Trimming stripped 0 bases from V and 3 bases from J, with 3 bases between. There are 12 residues in the CDR3. The germline CDR1 and CDR2 sequences are GTSNPN and SVGIG (reference sequence). CDR3: CAWSVSGNTIYF. The CDR3 region has the DNA TGTGCCTGGAGTGTGAGTGGAAACACCATATATTTT.

The chain uses TRBV19 and TRBJ1-2; 7 bases are a match to TRBD1. Germline V CDR1 and CDR2: LNHDA, SQIVND (reference sequence). CDR3 size: 13 residues. V dropped 7 bases and J dropped 8; count of bases not matched to a gene: 10. CDR3 residues: CASKPRTGNGYTF. CDR3 sequence (DNA): TGTGCCAGTAAACCCAGGACAGGCAACGGCTACACCTTC.

The V gene is TRBV27, the J gene TRBJ2-3, with 8 bases lining up with TRBD2. The CDR3 covers 15 residues. Germline assignment: CDR1 MNHEY and CDR2 SMNVEV (reference sequence). V lost 4 bases to trimming and J lost 6 bases; unmatched junction nucleotides: 9. The CDR3 loop reads CASSSLPGGYDTQYF. In DNA, the CDR3 is TGTGCCAGCAGTTCCCTTCCGGGGGGGTACGATACGCAGTATTTT.

The rearrangement joins TRBV28 to TRBJ2-2; 8 bases are a match to TRBD2. The CDR3 extends over 16 amino acids. The trim removed 2 bases at V and 5 bases at J, leaving 7 bases unmatched. Germline CDR1 MDHEN, CDR2 SYDVKM. This CDR3 is CASSLRGLGGTGELFF. DNA of the CDR3: TGTGCCAGCAGTTTAAGGGGACTAGGGGGAACCGGGGAGCTGTTTTTT.

The chain uses TRBV6-6 and TRBJ1-1; tentative D call: TRBD1 (5 bases). This CDR3 comprises 13 residues. Germline V gives CDR1 MNHNY, CDR2 SVGAGI (reference sequence). Deletions cut 6 bases from V and 2 bases from J, with 10 bases between. The CDR3 loop is CASSLTVNTEAFF. DNA for the CDR3: TGTGCCAGCAGCCTGACAGTAAACACTGAAGCTTTCTTT.

V usage is TRBV6-5 and J usage is TRBJ1-3, with D possibly being TRBD1 (6 bases). This CDR3 spans 11 amino acids. Germline-derived CDR1 and CDR2 are MNHEY and SVGAGI. V dropped 8 bases and J dropped 4 bases, with 6 bases sitting between them. CDR3 amino acids: CASGQGNTIYF. The CDR3, as DNA: TGTGCCAGCGGACAGGGAAACACCATATATTTT.

This chain uses TRBV24-1 with TRBJ2-7; 9 bases align to TRBD1. The CDR3 has 14 residues. Germline V gene lookup returns CDR1 KGHDR and CDR2 SFDVKD. The J segment lost 4 bases and the V segment lost 6 bases, leaving 6 bases of the junction unmatched. CDR3 DNA: TGTGCCACCAGTCCGGGACAGGGTAAATACGAGCAGTACTTC. Protein sequence: CATSPGQGKYEQYF.

The V gene is TRBV11-2, the J gene TRBJ2-7, with a tentative D call TRBD1 (5 bases). V lost 5 bases and J lost 5, with 19 bases in between. The CDR3 length is 15 residues. Germline values: CDR1 SGHAT, CDR2 FQNNGV. This chain's CDR3 is CASSLSGALGNEQYF. The CDR3, as DNA: TGTGCCAGCAGCCTATCTGGGGCTCTAGGGAACGAGCAGTACTTC.

The V call is TRBV9, the J call TRBJ1-4, with D possibly matching TRBD1 (5 bases). The V gene lost 4 bases and the J gene lost 7 bases, with 23 bases spanning the gap. The CDR3 has 17 residues. Per germline, CDR1 SGDLS and CDR2 YYNGEE. CDR3 nucleotides: TGTGCCAGCAGCACCTCTAGGACACTTCCTAACATTGAAAAACTGTTTTTT. This translates into CASSTSRTLPNIEKLFF.

The chain recombines TRBV19 with TRBJ1-1; 9 bases match TRBD1. This CDR3 has 15 amino acids. CDR1 LNHDA and CDR2 SQIVND come from the germline V gene (reference sequence). V was pared by 5 bases and J by 5 bases, with 9 bases of the junction left unmatched. CDR3 amino acids: CASSLSDRGGTEAFF. For the CDR3, the DNA is TGTGCCAGTAGTCTATCCGACAGGGGGGGGACTGAAGCTTTCTTT.

This clone was detected once. The rearrangement uses TRBV2 and TRBJ1-5; the D gene is possibly TRBD1 (6 bases). Germline CDR1 and CDR2: SNHLY and FYNNEI. The CDR3 length is 14 residues. V was clipped by 7 bases and J by 7 bases, with 17 bases between them. CDR3 sequence (DNA): TGTGCCAGCAATGAGGGGGAGGGGAACCAGCCCCAGCATTTT. Residues: CASNEGEGNQPQHF.

This chain links TRBV12-3 or TRBV12-4 with TRBJ2-7; D unresolved. This CDR3 has 13 amino acids. V lost 3 bases and J lost 2, with 8 bases in between. The CDR3 DNA sequence: TGTGCCAGCAGTTTGGCAGGTGCCTACGAGCAGTACTTC. Protein product: CASSLAGAYEQYF.

The chain employs TRBV10-1 and TRBJ2-1, with a tentative D call TRBD2 (7 bases). V was trimmed by 0 bases and J by 6 bases, leaving 12 bases between them. The germline V gene has CDR1 WNHNN and CDR2 SYGVQD (reference sequence). This CDR3 spans 15 amino acids. CDR3 DNA sequence: TGCGCCAGCAGTGAGTCCCAGGGGAGGGCCAATGAGCAGTTCTTC. Its translation: CASSESQGRANEQFF.

As concerns this clone: The sample has other DNA sequences that encode this CDR3 too. The J gene is TRBJ2-3, the V gene TRBV9; no clear D gene. The CDR3 runs to 13 residues. Trimming took 4 bases from V and 1 from J, leaving 7 bases between them. Germline CDR1 and CDR2: SGDLS and YYNGEE. The CDR3 DNA follows: TGTGCCAGCAGCCTGAGCCGCACAGATACGCAGTATTTT. It is translated as CASSLSRTDTQYF.

This clone was seen ten or more times. This sample also contains other DNA sequences that code for the same CDR3. This sequence joins TRBV9 and TRBJ2-1; TRBD1 is a possible D gene (6 bases). Per germline, CDR1 SGDLS and CDR2 YYNGEE. V lost 2 bases, J lost 7 bases, and 13 bases lay in between. This CDR3 comprises 14 residues. Here the CDR3 DNA reads TGTGCCAGCAGCGTTGGGGGCCTCGGAAATGAGCAGTTCTTC. Translating it yields CASSVGGLGNEQFF.

The chain carries TRBV7-9 and TRBJ2-1, with D tentatively TRBD2 (6 bases). V was trimmed by 8 bases and J by 2 bases, leaving 16 bases between them. This CDR3 spans 15 amino acids. CDR1 and CDR2 from the germline V gene are SEHNR and FQNEAQ (reference sequence). The CDR3 region is CASRLEGRTYNEQFF. Written as DNA, the CDR3 is TGTGCCAGCCGCCTGGAGGGGCGCACCTACAATGAGCAGTTCTTC.

Comment on this clone: One junction end disagrees with the germline gene, perhaps due to a read error. Other DNA variants within this sample encode the same CDR3. V usage is TRBV7-2 and J usage is TRBJ2-3; 7 bases match TRBD1. This CDR3 contains 13 residues. Germline V gene data show CDR1 as SGHTA and CDR2 as FQGNSA. The CDR3 is CASRDSATDTQYF. As DNA, the CDR3 is TGCGCCAGCAGGGACAGCGCGACAGATACGCAGTATTTT.

V usage is TRBV27 and J usage is TRBJ1-1; D possibly corresponds to TRBD1 (5 bases). Germline V gene sequence: CDR1 MNHEY, CDR2 SMNVEV (reference sequence). V was shortened by 8 bases and J by 4 bases, with 14 bases between the two germline ends. The CDR3 is 13 amino acids. For the CDR3, the DNA is TGTGCCAGCGGCTGGGGGGGAAGCACTGAAGCTTTCTTT. Residues: CASGWGGSTEAFF.

This sequence joins TRBV11-2 and TRBJ2-7; TRBD2 matches 10 bases. CDR1 SGHAT and CDR2 FQNNGV come from the germline V gene. The CDR3 totals 17 residues. The V gene end was trimmed by 2 bases and the J gene end by 6 bases; junction bases not matched to a gene: 13. The CDR3 sequence: CASSLKASGSSTFEQYF. CDR3 nucleotides: TGTGCCAGCAGCTTAAAGGCTAGCGGGAGTTCAACCTTCGAGCAGTACTTC.

This clone is a singleton in its sample. This sequence joins TRBV2 and TRBJ1-1; possible D gene TRBD1, 5 bases. The length of the CDR3 is 15 residues. V dropped 3 bases and J dropped 5 bases, with 16 bases sitting between them. CDR1 and CDR2 from the germline V gene are SNHLY and FYNNEI. As DNA, the CDR3 is TGTGCCAGCAGTGATGAAGGGGCCGCCGGAACTGAAGCTTTCTTT. It specifies CASSDEGAAGTEAFF.

This chain joins TRBV18 and TRBJ2-7; 7 bases are a match to TRBD1. Trimming cost V 1 base and J 4 bases; bases outside gene matches: 4. CDR1 is KGHSH and CDR2 is LQKENI in the germline V gene. This CDR3 is built from 14 residues. CDR3 loop: CASSPRGQYYEQYF. CDR3 nucleotide sequence: TGTGCCAGCTCACCACGGGGACAGTATTACGAGCAGTACTTC.

CDR3 sequence: CASSLGVEQYF. The CDR3 DNA reads as TGTGCCAGCAGCTTAGGAGTCGAGCAGTACTTC. The chain couples TRBV7-2 to TRBJ2-7; D unclear. CDR1 is SGHTA, CDR2 FQGNSA, per germline. V lost 1 base to trimming and J lost 6 bases, with 4 bases between them. This CDR3 spans 11 amino acids.

This chain connects TRBV5-1 to TRBJ1-2, with unresolved D. The germline CDR1 and CDR2 sequences are SGHRS and YFSETQ. The germline V and J ends were trimmed by 0 bases and 1 base, with 4 bases remaining between them. This CDR3 has 13 residues. CDR3 nucleotide sequence: TGCGCCAGCAGCTTGGTCAATAACTATGGCTACACCTTC. It codes for CASSLVNNYGYTF.